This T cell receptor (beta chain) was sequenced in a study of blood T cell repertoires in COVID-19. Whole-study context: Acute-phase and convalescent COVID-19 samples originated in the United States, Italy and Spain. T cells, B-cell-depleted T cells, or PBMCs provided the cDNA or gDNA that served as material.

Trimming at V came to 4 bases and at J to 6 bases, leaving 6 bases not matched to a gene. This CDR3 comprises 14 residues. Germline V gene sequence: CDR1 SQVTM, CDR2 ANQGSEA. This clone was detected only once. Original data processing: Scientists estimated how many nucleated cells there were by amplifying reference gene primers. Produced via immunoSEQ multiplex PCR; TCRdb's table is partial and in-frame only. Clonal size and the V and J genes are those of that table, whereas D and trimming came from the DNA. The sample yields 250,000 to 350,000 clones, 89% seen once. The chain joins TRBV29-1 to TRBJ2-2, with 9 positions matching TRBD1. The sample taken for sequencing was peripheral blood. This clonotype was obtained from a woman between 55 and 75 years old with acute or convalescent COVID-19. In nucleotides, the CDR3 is TGCAGCGTTGTACTCGGGACAGGGCCCGGGGAGCTGTTTTTT. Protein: CSVVLGTGPGELFF.